This T cell receptor (beta chain) emerged from a study of control samples from healthy donors and cancer patients. This table comes from immunoSEQ multiplex PCR, and its TCRdb copy is limited to in-frame clones, with some not included. In the table there are 150,000 to 200,000 clones, roughly 89% of which are singletons. This CDR3 spans 13 amino acids. Germline V lookup: CDR1 SGHDN, CDR2 FVKESK. The germline V and J ends were trimmed by 0 bases and 7 bases, with 7 bases remaining between them. Specimen: blood. The origin of this receptor is a woman between 45 and 60 years old in good health. The genes are TRBV14 and TRBJ1-3, with D unresolved. The CDR3 loop reads CASSQDPRNTIYF. The CDR3 nucleotides are TGTGCCAGCAGCCAAGACCCTCGGAACACCATATATTTT.